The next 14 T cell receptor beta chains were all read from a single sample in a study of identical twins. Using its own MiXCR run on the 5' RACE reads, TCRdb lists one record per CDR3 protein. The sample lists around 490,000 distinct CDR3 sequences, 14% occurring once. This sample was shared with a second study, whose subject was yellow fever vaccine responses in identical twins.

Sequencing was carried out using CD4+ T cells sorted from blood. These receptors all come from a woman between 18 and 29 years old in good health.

CDR3 amino acids: CASSLQLRSGANVLTF. The CDR3 DNA sequence: TGTGCCAGCAGCTTACAGCTACGCTCTGGGGCCAACGTCCTGACTTTC. V usage is TRBV7-2 and J usage is TRBJ2-6; no clear D. Deletions cut 2 bases from V and 0 bases from J, with 8 bases between. Per the germline V gene, CDR1 is SGHTA and CDR2 is FQGNSA. The CDR3 is made up of 16 amino acids.

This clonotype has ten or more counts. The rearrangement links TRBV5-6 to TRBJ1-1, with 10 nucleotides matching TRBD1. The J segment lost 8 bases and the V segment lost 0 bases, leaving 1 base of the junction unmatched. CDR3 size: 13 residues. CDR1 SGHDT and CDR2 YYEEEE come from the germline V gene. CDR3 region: CASSLAGQGEAFF. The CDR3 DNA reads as TGTGCCAGCAGCTTGGCGGGACAGGGGGAAGCTTTCTTT.

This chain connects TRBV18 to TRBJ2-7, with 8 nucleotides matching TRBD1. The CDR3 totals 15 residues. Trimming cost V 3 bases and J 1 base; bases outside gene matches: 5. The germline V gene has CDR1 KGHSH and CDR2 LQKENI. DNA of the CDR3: TGTGCCAGCTCACCCGGGACAGGTATTTCCTACGAGCAGTACTTC. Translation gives CASSPGTGISYEQYF.

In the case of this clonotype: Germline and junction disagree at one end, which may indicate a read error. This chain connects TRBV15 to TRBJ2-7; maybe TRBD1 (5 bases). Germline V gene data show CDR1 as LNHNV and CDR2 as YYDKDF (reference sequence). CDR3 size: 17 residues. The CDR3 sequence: CATSRVVGATLGYELYF. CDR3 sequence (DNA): TGTGCCACCAGCAGAGTGGTAGGGGCTACCTTGGGCTACGAGCTGTACTTC.

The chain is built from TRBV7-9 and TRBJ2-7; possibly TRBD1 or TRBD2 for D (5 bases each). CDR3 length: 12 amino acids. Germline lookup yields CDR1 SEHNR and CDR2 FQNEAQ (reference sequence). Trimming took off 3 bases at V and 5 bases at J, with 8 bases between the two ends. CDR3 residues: CASSFGTDEQYF. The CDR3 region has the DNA TGTGCCAGCAGCTTTGGGACCGACGAGCAGTACTTC.

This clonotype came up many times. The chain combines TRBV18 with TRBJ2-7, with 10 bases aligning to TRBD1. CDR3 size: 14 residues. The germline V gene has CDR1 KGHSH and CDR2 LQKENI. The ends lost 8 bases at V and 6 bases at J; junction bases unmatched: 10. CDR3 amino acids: CASSPGQGLGEQYF. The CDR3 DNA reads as TGTGCCAGCAGCCCGGGACAGGGGTTAGGCGAGCAGTACTTC.

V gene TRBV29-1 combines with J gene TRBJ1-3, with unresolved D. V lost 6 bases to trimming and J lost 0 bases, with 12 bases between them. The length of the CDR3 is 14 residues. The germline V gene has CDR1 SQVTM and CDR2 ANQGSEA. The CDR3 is CSVLFRNSGNTIYF. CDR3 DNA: TGCAGCGTGTTGTTCCGCAACTCTGGAAACACCATATATTTT.

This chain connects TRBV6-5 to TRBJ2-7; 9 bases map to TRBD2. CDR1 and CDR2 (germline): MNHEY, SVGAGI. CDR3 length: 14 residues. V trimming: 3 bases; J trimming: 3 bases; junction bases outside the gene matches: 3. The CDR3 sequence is CASSYGRGGYEQYF. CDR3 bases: TGTGCCAGCAGTTATGGGCGGGGGGGCTACGAGCAGTACTTC.

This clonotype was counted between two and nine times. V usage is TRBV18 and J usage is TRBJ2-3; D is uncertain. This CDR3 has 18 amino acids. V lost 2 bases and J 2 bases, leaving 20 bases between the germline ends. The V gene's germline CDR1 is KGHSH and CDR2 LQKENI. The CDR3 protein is CASSPVPDSYRSTDTQYF. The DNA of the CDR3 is TGTGCCAGCTCACCAGTTCCCGATTCGTACAGATCCACAGATACGCAGTATTTT.

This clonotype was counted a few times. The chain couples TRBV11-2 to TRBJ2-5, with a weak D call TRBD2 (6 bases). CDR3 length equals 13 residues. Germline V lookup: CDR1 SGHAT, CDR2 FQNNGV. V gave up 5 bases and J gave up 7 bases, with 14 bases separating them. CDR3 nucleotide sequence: TGTGCCAGCAGCCCGGGACTTCTCGTGACCCAGTACTTC. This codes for CASSPGLLVTQYF.

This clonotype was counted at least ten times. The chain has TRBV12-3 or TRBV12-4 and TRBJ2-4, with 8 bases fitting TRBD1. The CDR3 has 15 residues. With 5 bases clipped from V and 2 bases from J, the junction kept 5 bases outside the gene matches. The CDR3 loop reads CASSPDRATKNIQYF. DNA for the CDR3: TGTGCCAGCAGTCCGGACAGGGCTACCAAAAACATTCAGTACTTC.

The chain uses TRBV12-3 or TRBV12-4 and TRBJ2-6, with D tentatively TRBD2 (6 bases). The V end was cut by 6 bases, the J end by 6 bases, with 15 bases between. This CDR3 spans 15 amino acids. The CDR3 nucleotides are TGTGCCAGCAGCGTTCGACTAGGCACGGCCAACGTCCTGACTTTC. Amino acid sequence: CASSVRLGTANVLTF.

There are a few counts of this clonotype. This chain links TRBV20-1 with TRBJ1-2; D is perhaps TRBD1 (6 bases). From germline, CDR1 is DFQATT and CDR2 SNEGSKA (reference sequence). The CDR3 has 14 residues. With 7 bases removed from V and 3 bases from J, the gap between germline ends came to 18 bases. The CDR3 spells CSVPLFGGYYGYTF. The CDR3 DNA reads TGCAGTGTTCCACTGTTTGGGGGCTACTATGGCTACACCTTC.

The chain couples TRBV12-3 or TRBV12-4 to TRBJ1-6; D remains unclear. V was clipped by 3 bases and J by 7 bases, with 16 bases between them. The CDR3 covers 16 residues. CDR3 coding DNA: TGTGCCAGCAGTTTCCGAGGGCCAAAATCAAATTCACCCCTCCACTTT. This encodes CASSFRGPKSNSPLHF.